A single sample gave rise to the 3 T cell receptor beta chains below, sequenced in a study of T cell changes during pregnancy in multiple sclerosis (dated by TCRdb to the late 2010s). The library came from the immunoSEQ multiplex PCR assay. The immuneACCESS repertoire file appears here via TCRdb, limited to in-frame rearrangements. These files lack a portion of the clones; in checked studies, under half of the deficit traces to unresolved V genes, and the cause of the others is not known. The sample table holds about 75,000 clones, of which around 94% were seen once. Less than 0.15% of the sample goes to the ten largest clones. The sample in question was CD4+ T cells from peripheral blood mononuclear cells, obtained after pregnancy. These receptors originate from a female donor with multiple sclerosis, enrolled in a pregnancy study.

The chain carries TRBV27 and TRBJ1-1, with 9 positions matching TRBD1. V lost 4 bases, J lost 6 bases, and 24 bases stayed unmatched. The CDR3 is 20 residues long. Germline V lookup: CDR1 MNHEY, CDR2 SMNVEV (reference sequence). CDR3 DNA sequence: TGTGCCAGCAGTTCCATAGAGAAACCCGGGACAGGGACCAAATTAGCTGAAGCTTTCTTT. It specifies CASSSIEKPGTGTKLAEAFF.

V usage is TRBV6-5 and J usage is TRBJ2-7; TRBD1 agrees at 9 bases. The CDR3 is 15 residues long. With V trimmed by 5 bases and J by 2 bases, 7 bases remained unmatched. Germline CDR1 is MNHEY and CDR2 is SVGAGI. CDR3 residues: CASSKGQGAPYEQYF. CDR3 nucleotide sequence: TGTGCCAGCAGTAAGGGACAGGGAGCACCCTACGAGCAGTACTTC.

V and J are TRBV9 and TRBJ2-1; 13 nucleotides match TRBD2. Germline lookup yields CDR1 SGDLS and CDR2 YYNGEE. The CDR3 covers 15 residues. The trim removed 3 bases at V and 10 bases at J, leaving 7 bases unmatched. The chain's CDR3 is CASSAGTSGEGEQFF. The CDR3 DNA follows: TGTGCCAGCAGCGCCGGGACTAGCGGGGAGGGGGAGCAGTTCTTC.